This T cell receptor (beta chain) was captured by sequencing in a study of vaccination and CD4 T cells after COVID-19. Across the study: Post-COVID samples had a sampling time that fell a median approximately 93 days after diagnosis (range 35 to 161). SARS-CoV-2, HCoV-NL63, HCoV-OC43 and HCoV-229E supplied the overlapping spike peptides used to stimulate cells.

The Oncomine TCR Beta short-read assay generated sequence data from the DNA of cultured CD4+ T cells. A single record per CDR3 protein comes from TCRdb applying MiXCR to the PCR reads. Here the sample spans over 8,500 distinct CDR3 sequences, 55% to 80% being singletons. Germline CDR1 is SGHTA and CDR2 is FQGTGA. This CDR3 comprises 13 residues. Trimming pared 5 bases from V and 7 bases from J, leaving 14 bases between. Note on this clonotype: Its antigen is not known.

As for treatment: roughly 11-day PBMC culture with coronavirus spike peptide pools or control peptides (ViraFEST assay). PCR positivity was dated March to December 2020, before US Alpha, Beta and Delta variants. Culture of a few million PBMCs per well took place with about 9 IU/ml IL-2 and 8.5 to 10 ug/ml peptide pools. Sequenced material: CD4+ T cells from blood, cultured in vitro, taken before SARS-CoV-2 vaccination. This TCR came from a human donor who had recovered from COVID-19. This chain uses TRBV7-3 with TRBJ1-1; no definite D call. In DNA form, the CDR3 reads TGTGCCAGCAGCAATCCAGGAAAGGGTGAAGCTTTCTTT. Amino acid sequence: CASSNPGKGEAFF.